These 11 T cell receptor beta chains share one sample of origin, sequenced in a study of control samples from healthy donors and cancer patients. The assay was immunoSEQ multiplex PCR, and TCRdb's table has in-frame clones only and misses some. The data contain roughly 200,000 clones, 90% to 95% of them singletons. The sample was blood. The receptors were sampled from a man aged 50 to 60 in good health.

This chain joins TRBV6-5 and TRBJ1-5, with D hard to call. Germline assignment: CDR1 MNHEY and CDR2 SVGAGI. Trimming removed 0 bases at V and 1 base at J, with 10 bases between. This CDR3 has 16 amino acids. The CDR3 here is CASSYSREGSNQPQHF. The DNA of the CDR3 is TGTGCCAGCAGTTACTCAAGGGAAGGCAGCAATCAGCCCCAGCATTTT.

The chain carries TRBV7-2 and TRBJ2-5; the D gene could be TRBD1 or TRBD2 (5 bases each). Germline lookup yields CDR1 SGHTA and CDR2 FQGNSA. CDR3 length: 15 amino acids. V lost 2 bases and J 6 bases, leaving 16 bases between the germline ends. The CDR3 nucleotides are TGTGCCAGCAGCTTAAGGGGACCTCAAGTAAAGACCCAGTACTTC. Translated: CASSLRGPQVKTQYF.

The chain is built from TRBV10-3 and TRBJ1-5, with TRBD1 matching 8 bases. Unmatched junction bases numbered 7, after V lost 3 bases and J lost 6 bases. Germline loops: CDR1 ENHRY, CDR2 SYGVKD. The CDR3 has 15 amino acids. Written as DNA, the CDR3 is TGTGCCATCAGTGAAGGGCAGGGGGCGGGTCAGCCCCAGCATTTT. Its protein product is CAISEGQGAGQPQHF.

This clone showed up just once. The gene calls are TRBV3-1 (or the pseudogene TRBV3-2) and TRBJ1-1, with unresolved D. Germline CDR1 LGHDT, CDR2 YNNKEL (reference sequence). This CDR3 has 13 amino acids. The V gene lost 5 bases and the J gene lost 0 bases, with 7 bases spanning the gap. This CDR3 reads CASSSLVNTEAFF. For the CDR3, the DNA is TGTGCCAGCAGCTCCCTAGTGAACACTGAAGCTTTCTTT.

The CDR3 DNA sequence: TGCAGCGTTGTGGGGGGCTCAGCTAACTATGGCTACACCTTC. Amino acids: CSVVGGSANYGYTF. The chain recombines TRBV29-1 with TRBJ1-2, with D perhaps TRBD1 (6 bases). Trimming removed 4 bases at V and 0 bases at J, with 12 bases between. Germline CDR1 reads SQVTM; CDR2 reads ANQGSEA. This CDR3 contains 14 residues.

The chain recombines TRBV7-7 with TRBJ1-3, with a possible D match to TRBD1 (5 bases). The V gene lost 5 bases and the J gene lost 2 bases, with 7 bases spanning the gap. This CDR3 has 13 residues. CDR1 SSHAT and CDR2 FNYEAQ come from the germline V gene (reference sequence). In DNA, the CDR3 is TGTGCCAGCAGCCCAGGGCCTGGAAACACCATATATTTT. Protein: CASSPGPGNTIYF. Complete variable domain (other parts from reference TRBV7-7 and TRBJ1-3): GAGVSQSPRYKVTKRGQDVTLRCDPISSHATLYWYQQALGQGPEFLTYFNYEAQPDKSGLPSDRFSAERPEGSISTLTIQRTEQRDSAMYRCASSPGPGNTIYFGEGSWLTVV.

J is TRBJ2-2 and V is TRBV2, with TRBD2 matching 8 bases. CDR1 is SNHLY, CDR2 FYNNEI, per germline. The CDR3 extends over 13 amino acids. V dropped 8 bases and J dropped 3; count of bases not matched to a gene: 2. For the CDR3, the DNA is TGTGCCAGCCGACTAGCGTACACCGGGGAGCTGTTTTTT. Encoded protein: CASRLAYTGELFF. Using reference TRBV2 and TRBJ2-2 for the parts outside the CDR3, the full variable domain is EPEVTQTPSHQVTQMGQEVILRCVPISNHLYFYWYRQILGQKVEFLVSFYNNEISEKSEIFDDQFSVERPDGSNFTLKIRSTKLEDSAMYFCASRLAYTGELFFGEGSRLTVL.

The genes are TRBV2 and TRBJ2-5, with D possibly TRBD1 on 5 matching bases. From germline, CDR1 is SNHLY and CDR2 FYNNEI. CDR3 size: 16 residues. V lost 3 bases and J 1 base, leaving 15 bases between the germline ends. CDR3 loop: CASSDSGYRLQETQYF. The CDR3 nucleotides are TGTGCCAGCAGTGATTCCGGGTACAGGCTCCAAGAGACCCAGTACTTC.

This clone has a single count. The V and J genes are TRBV28 and TRBJ2-5; unclear D gene. CDR3 length: 14 residues. The V gene lost 2 bases and the J gene lost 2 bases, with 9 bases spanning the gap. Germline V gives CDR1 MDHEN, CDR2 SYDVKM. This CDR3 reads CASSLKIRQETQYF. CDR3 sequence (DNA): TGTGCCAGCAGTTTAAAAATCAGACAAGAGACCCAGTACTTC.

On this clone itself: This CDR3 is missing its conserved last phenylalanine or tryptophan, likely due to a read error. CDR3 coding DNA: TGTGCCAGCAGCTTAAGTGGGGGCGGGCAGTACGGC. This encodes CASSLSGGGQYG. The chain carries TRBV7-9 and TRBJ2-7, with a possible D match to TRBD1 (6 bases). Germline CDR1 is SEHNR and CDR2 is FQNEAQ (reference sequence). The length of the CDR3 is 12 residues. Trimming pared 2 bases from V and 9 bases from J, leaving 11 bases between.

V gene TRBV21-1 combines with J gene TRBJ2-1; the table names TRBD2, a call not compared with the DNA. TRBV21-1 is termed a pseudogene. This CDR3 has 16 amino acids. CDR3 loop: CASSNPTSASYNEQFF. The DNA of the CDR3 is TGTGCCAGCAGCAACCCGACTAGCGCCAGCTACAATGAGCAGTTCTTC.